This T cell receptor beta chain was found in a study of blood T cell repertoires in COVID-19. Study-wide background: Whether acute or convalescent, the COVID-19 samples came from the United States, Italy and Spain. PBMCs, B-cell-depleted T cells, or T cells were the source of the cDNA or gDNA that made up the material.

The J segment lost 0 bases and the V segment lost 4 bases, leaving 11 bases of the junction unmatched. CDR1 and CDR2 (germline): LNHDA, SQIVND (reference sequence). The CDR3 totals 18 residues. Cohort 3 donors were reported recovered after two negative PCRs, clearance, or symptom resolution. Original processing notes: How many nucleated cells were present was estimated from reference gene primer amplification. Sequencing used immunoSEQ multiplex PCR; TCRdb keeps in-frame clones, though not all of them. The V and J calls and the clone size are those of that table, but D and trimming were determined from the DNA. Among about 350,000 clones listed, roughly nine tenths were seen once.

This chain uses TRBV19 with TRBJ2-1, with TRBD2 matching over 8 bases. This sequence was found in a woman between 25 and 40 years old who had recovered from COVID-19. Sequencing was performed on PBMCs or T cells enriched from blood (not recorded which). For the CDR3, the DNA is TGTGCCAGTAGTACCAGCGGGGGCCCTTTTGGCTCCTACAATGAGCAGTTCTTC. Translated: CASSTSGGPFGSYNEQFF.